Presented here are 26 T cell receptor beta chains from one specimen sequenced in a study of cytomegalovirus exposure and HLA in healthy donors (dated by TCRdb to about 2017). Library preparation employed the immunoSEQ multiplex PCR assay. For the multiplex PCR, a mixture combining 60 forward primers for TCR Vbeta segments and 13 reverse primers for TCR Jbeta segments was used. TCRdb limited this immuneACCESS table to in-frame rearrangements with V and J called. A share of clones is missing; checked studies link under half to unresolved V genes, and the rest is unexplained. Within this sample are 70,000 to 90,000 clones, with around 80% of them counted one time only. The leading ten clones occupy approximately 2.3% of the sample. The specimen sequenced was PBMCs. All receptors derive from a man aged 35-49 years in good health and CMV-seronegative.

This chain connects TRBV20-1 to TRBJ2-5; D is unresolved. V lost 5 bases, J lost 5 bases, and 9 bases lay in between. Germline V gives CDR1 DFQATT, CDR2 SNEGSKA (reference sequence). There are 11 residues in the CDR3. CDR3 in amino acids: CSAQVGETQYF. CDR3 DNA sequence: TGCAGTGCTCAAGTCGGTGAGACCCAGTACTTC.

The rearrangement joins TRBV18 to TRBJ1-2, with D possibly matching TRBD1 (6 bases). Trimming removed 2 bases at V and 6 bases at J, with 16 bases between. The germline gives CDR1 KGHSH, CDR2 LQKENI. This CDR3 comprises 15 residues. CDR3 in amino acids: CASSPFEQGWDGYTF. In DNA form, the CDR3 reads TGTGCCAGCTCACCATTCGAACAGGGTTGGGATGGCTACACCTTC.

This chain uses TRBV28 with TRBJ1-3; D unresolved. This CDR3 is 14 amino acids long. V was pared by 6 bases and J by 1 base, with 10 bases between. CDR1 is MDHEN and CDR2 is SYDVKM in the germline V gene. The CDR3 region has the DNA TGTGCCAGCAGGTTCCTAACTTCTGGAAACACCATATATTTT. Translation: CASRFLTSGNTIYF.

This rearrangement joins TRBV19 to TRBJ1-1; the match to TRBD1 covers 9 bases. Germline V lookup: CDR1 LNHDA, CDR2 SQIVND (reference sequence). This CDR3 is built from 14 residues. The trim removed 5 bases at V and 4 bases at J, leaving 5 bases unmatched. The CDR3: CASSADRGATEAFF. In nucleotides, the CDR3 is TGTGCCAGTAGTGCTGACAGGGGGGCCACTGAAGCTTTCTTT.

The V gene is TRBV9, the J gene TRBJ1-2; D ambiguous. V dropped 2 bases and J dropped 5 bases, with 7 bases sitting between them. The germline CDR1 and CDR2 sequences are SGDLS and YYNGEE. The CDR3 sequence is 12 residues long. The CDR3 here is CASSVSAYGYTF. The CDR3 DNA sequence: TGTGCCAGCAGCGTGAGTGCGTATGGCTACACCTTC.

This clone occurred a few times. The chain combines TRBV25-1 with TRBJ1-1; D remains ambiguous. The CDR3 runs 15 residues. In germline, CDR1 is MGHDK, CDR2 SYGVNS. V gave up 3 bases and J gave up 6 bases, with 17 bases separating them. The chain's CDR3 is CASSETSGVLAEAFF. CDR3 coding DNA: TGTGCCAGCAGTGAGACCTCCGGGGTACTAGCTGAAGCTTTCTTT.

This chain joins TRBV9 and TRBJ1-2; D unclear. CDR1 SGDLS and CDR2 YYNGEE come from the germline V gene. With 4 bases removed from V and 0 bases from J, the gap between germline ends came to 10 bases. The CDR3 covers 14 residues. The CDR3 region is CASSRGGPNYGYTF. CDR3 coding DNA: TGTGCCAGCAGCCGGGGAGGGCCTAACTATGGCTACACCTTC.

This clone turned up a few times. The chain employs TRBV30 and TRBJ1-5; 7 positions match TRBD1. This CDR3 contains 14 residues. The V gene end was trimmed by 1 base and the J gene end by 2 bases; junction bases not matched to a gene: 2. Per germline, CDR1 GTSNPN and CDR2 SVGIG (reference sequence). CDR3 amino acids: CAWSADRGNQPQHF. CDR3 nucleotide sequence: TGTGCCTGGAGTGCCGACAGGGGCAATCAGCCCCAGCATTTT.

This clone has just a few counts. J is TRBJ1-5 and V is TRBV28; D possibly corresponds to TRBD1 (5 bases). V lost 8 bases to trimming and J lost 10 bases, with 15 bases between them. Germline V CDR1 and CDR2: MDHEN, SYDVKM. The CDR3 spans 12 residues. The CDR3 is CASEDNGRPQHF. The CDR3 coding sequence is TGTGCCAGCGAGGACAACGGACGCCCCCAGCATTTT.

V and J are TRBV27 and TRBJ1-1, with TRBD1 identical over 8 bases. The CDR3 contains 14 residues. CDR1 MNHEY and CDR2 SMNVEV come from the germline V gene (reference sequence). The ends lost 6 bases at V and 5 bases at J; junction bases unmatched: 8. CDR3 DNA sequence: TGTGCCAGCAGCCCCCTGGACAGGGTGACTGAAGCTTTCTTT. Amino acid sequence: CASSPLDRVTEAFF.

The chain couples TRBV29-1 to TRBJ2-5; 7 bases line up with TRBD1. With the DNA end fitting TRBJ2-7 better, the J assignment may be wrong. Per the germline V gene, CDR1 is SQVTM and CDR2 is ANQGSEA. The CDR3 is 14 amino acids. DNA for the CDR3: TGCAGCGTTGAATCAGGGGGTTATTCCTACGAGCAGTACTTC. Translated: CSVESGGYSYEQYF.

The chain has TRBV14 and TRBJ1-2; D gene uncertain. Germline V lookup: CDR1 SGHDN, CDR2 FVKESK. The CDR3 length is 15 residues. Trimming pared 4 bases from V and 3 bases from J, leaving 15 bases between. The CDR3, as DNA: TGTGCCAGCAGCCCACTAGGTAGTGGGTACTATGGCTACACCTTC. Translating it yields CASSPLGSGYYGYTF.

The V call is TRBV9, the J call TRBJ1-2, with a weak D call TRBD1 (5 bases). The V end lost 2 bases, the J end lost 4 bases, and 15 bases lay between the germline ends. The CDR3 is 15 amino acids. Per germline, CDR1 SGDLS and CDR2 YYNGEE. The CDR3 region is CASSVGQADIYGYTF. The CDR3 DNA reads TGTGCCAGCAGCGTGGGGCAGGCCGATATCTATGGCTACACCTTC.

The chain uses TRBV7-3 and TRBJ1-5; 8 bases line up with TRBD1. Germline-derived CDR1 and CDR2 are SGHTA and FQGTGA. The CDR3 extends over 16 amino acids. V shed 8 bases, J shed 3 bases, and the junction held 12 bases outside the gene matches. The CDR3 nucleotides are TGTGCCAGCGGACAGGGCAGACCCTCGTACAATCAGCCCCAGCATTTT. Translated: CASGQGRPSYNQPQHF.

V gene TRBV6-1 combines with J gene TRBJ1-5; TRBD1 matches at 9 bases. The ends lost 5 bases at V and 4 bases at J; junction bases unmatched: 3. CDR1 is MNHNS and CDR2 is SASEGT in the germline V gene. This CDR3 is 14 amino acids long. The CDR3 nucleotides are TGTGCCAGCAGTTCGGGACAGGGAAATCAGCCCCAGCATTTT. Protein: CASSSGQGNQPQHF.

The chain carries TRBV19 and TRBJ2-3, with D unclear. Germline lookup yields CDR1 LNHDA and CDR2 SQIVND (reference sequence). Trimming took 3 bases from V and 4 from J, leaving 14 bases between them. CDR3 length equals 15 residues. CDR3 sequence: CASSIEPSRPDTQYF. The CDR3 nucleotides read TGTGCCAGTAGTATCGAGCCGAGCCGTCCAGATACGCAGTATTTT.

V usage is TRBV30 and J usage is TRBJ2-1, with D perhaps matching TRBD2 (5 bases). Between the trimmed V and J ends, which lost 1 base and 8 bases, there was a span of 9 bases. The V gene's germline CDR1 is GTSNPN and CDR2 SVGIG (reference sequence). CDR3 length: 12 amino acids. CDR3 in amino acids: CAWSEVGDEQFF. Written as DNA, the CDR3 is TGTGCCTGGAGTGAGGTCGGGGATGAGCAGTTCTTC.

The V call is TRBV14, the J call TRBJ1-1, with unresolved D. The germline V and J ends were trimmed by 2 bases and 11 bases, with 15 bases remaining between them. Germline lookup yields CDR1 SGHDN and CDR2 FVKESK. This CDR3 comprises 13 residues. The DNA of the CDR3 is TGTGCCAGCAGCCAAATGAGGACTGAGTGGGCTTTCTTT. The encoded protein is CASSQMRTEWAFF.

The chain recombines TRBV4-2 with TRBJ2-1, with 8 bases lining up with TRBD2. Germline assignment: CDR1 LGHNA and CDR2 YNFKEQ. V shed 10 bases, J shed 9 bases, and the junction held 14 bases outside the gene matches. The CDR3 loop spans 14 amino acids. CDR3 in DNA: TGTGCCACGGCGGGGGGCCGAGGATTAGGTGAGCAGTTCTTC. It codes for CATAGGRGLGEQFF.

The CDR3 is CASPDRQGGTDTQYF. In nucleotides, the CDR3 is TGTGCCAGCCCGGATAGACAGGGGGGCACAGATACGCAGTATTTT. The chain employs TRBV2 and TRBJ2-3; 9 bases fit TRBD1. This CDR3 contains 15 residues. Looked up from germline, CDR1 is SNHLY and CDR2 is FYNNEI. The V and J ends lost 8 bases and 1 base, in that order; junction bases with no gene match: 7.

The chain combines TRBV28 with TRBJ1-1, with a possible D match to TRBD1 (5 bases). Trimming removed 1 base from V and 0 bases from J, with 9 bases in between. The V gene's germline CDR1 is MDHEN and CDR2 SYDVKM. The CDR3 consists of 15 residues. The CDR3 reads CASSLSQGLNTEAFF. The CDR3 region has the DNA TGTGCCAGCAGTTTATCCCAGGGATTGAACACTGAAGCTTTCTTT.

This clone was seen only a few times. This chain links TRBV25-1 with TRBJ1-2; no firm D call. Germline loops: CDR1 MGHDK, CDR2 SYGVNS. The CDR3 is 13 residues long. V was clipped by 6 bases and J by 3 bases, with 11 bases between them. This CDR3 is CASRHDGDYGYTF. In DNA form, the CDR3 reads TGTGCCAGCAGACACGACGGAGACTATGGCTACACCTTC.

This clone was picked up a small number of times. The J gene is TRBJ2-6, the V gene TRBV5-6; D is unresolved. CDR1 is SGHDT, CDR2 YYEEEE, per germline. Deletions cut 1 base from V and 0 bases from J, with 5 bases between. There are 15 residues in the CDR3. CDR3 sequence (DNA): TGTGCCAGCAGCTTGTCGGGCTCTGGGGCCAACGTCCTGACTTTC. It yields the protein CASSLSGSGANVLTF.

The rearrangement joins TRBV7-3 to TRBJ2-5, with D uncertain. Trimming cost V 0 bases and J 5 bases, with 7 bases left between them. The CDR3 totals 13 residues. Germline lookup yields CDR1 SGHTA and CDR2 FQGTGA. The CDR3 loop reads CASSLTFGETQYF. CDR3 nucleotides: TGTGCCAGCAGCTTAACGTTCGGGGAGACCCAGTACTTC.

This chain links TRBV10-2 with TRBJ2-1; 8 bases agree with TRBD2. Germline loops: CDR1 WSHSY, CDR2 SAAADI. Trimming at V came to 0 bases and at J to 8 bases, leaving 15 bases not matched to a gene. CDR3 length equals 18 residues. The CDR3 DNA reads TGCGCCAGCAGTGAGTCGAAAGTTTGGCTAGCGGGCGGCGATGAGCAGTTCTTC. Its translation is CASSESKVWLAGGDEQFF.

In DNA, the CDR3 is TGCAGCGTTGCAAAACCTAGGACAGGGCGCCTTGTTGAGCAGTTCTTC. It yields the protein CSVAKPRTGRLVEQFF. V gene TRBV29-1 combines with J gene TRBJ2-1, with 8 bases aligning to TRBD1. From germline, CDR1 is SQVTM and CDR2 ANQGSEA. The V gene end was trimmed by 4 bases and the J gene end by 9 bases; junction bases not matched to a gene: 17. The CDR3 has 16 residues.